This record concerns one T cell receptor (beta chain) sequence. This clone was seen a few times. Which antigen it targets is not known. It has no much larger one-base neighbor in the sample; base qualities were not kept. The CDR3 sequence holds 15 residues, the cysteine and phenylalanine included. Just the 45-base CDR3 DNA is kept, in frame starting at base 1. V and J are truncated by 1 base and 6 bases respectively, leaving an intervening sequence of 16 bases. CDR1 is given as LNHDA and CDR2 as SQIVND, both from the germline V gene (reference sequence). The record originates from a study of OX40 agonist ivuxolimab in advanced cancers. For the study in its entirety: Ivuxolimab was an agonistic, fully human IgG2 monoclonal antibody directed against OX40 (CD134), a costimulatory receptor. Intravenous ivuxolimab was administered to patients every 2 weeks at six dose levels: 0.01, 0.1, 0.3, 1.5, 3 and 10 mg/kg. Among the approximately 50 dose-escalation patients, 19 had hepatocellular carcinoma, approximately 15 melanoma, 9 renal cell carcinoma and 9 head and neck cancer. The dose-escalation cohort was around 83% male with a mean age of roughly 62 years, ranging from roughly 23 to 90. Patients were allowed to have had prior anti-PD-1, anti-PD-L1 or anti-CTLA-4 therapy, and 40% to 45% of the dose-escalation patients had been treated with checkpoint inhibitors. Partial responses occurred in three dose-escalation patients, of whom one had hepatocellular carcinoma and two had cutaneous melanoma. The purpose of peripheral TCRbeta sequencing was to test whether ivuxolimab changed TCR sequence diversity and led to clonal T-cell expansion. The paper describes the monotherapy dose-escalation part (N = 52 patients) of the phase I trial of ivuxolimab.

What the authors observed across the whole study: Partial responders in the 0.1-3.0 mg/kg groups had among the lowest normalized peripheral clonal expansion, especially among CD8+ T cells. The antigen specificity of the peripheral T cells that underwent clonal expansion was not determined. At doses of 0.1 to 3.0 mg/kg, clonal expansion of both CD4+ and CD8+ blood T cells was observed from baseline to week 6. After ivuxolimab, CD8+ T cells had more expanded clones than CD4+ T cells on average. Low levels of normalized T-cell clonal expansion were also seen in some patients who did not respond.

For sequencing of the TCRbeta CDR3 region, genomic DNA was extracted from the sorted cells. The immunoSEQ Assay was used for sequencing of TCRbeta CDR3 regions. TCRdb re-hosts the immuneACCESS table, in-frame sequences only. Its copies lack some clones; in the studies checked, an unresolved V gene accounts for under half of them, and the cause for the rest is not known. This sample gives about 97,000 clones in total; around 85% of them show up just once. The biggest ten clones account for around 5.5% of the sample. Patients with a history of autoimmune disease or receiving systemic immunosuppression were excluded from the trial. Peripheral blood for TCR sequencing was collected from all dose cohorts at baseline, on cycle 4 day 1, and on cycle 7 day 1. Samples came from an open-label, multicenter, first-in-human phase I dose-escalation trial of ivuxolimab. The trial enrolled adults with locally advanced or metastatic head and neck squamous cell, hepatocellular, melanoma or renal cell carcinoma. Before TCR sequencing, CD4+ and CD8+ T cells were separately sorted from peripheral blood.

This chain joins TRBV19 to TRBJ2-7; the D gene is perhaps TRBD1, on 6 matching bases. Sequenced here: CD4+ or CD8+ T cells sorted from blood, sampled in a trial of the OX40 agonist ivuxolimab. The origin of this receptor is an adult with an advanced solid tumor such as melanoma, head and neck, liver or kidney cancer. In nucleotides, the sequence is TGTGCCAGTAGTATAGGGGGGAGAGGGGACATCGAGCAGTACTTC. Its product reads: CASSIGGRGDIEQYF.